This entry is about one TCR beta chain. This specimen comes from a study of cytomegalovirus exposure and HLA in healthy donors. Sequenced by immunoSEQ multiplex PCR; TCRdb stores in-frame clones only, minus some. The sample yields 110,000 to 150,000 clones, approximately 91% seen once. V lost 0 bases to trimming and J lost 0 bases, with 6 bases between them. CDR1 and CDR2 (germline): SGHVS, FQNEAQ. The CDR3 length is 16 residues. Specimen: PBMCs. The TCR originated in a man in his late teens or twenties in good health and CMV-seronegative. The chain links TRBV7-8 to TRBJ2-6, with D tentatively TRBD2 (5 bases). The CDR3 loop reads CASSLAGSSGANVLTF. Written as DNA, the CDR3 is TGTGCCAGCAGCTTAGCGGGGAGCTCTGGGGCCAACGTCCTGACTTTC.